These 14 T cell receptor beta chains were sequenced from one sample in a study of blood T cell repertoires in COVID-19. The data were produced by immunoSEQ multiplex PCR, yet TCRdb's version contains in-frame clones alone and is incomplete. Among 200,000 to 250,000 clones listed, 75% to 85% were seen once. Sample: peripheral blood. These TCRs come from a man aged 45-65 years with active or convalescent COVID-19.

The gene calls are TRBV5-1 and TRBJ2-1, with TRBD1 matching over 9 bases. V shed 2 bases and J 8 bases; nucleotides not matched to a gene: 5. CDR3 length: 14 amino acids. CDR1 SGHRS and CDR2 YFSETQ come from the germline V gene. The DNA for the CDR3 is TGCGCCAGCAGCTTAACCGGGACAGGGCATGAGCAGTTCTTC. Its protein product is CASSLTGTGHEQFF.

DNA of the CDR3: TGTGCCAGTGGGGGCAGGGCAAGTCCCGGGGAGCTGTTTTTT. This encodes CASGGRASPGELFF. This chain links TRBV7-2 with TRBJ2-2, with TRBD1 as a possible D gene (6 bases). The V end lost 9 bases, the J end lost 6 bases, and 17 bases lay between the germline ends. The CDR3 is 14 residues long. Per the germline V gene, CDR1 is SGHTA and CDR2 is FQGNSA.

Worth noting for this clone: The same CDR3 can be traced to other DNA sequences in this sample. The chain has TRBV12-3 or TRBV12-4 and TRBJ1-5, with D unclear. V was trimmed by 2 bases and J by 2 bases, leaving 4 bases between them. The CDR3 runs to 13 residues. The CDR3 DNA sequence: TGTGCCAGCAGTTTATCGGGCAATCAGCCCCAGCATTTT. The encoded protein is CASSLSGNQPQHF.

In this sample, this clone turned up a few times. The chain is built from TRBV19 and TRBJ1-2, with D possibly TRBD1 on 5 matching bases. Germline V lookup: CDR1 LNHDA, CDR2 SQIVND (reference sequence). V was shortened by 10 bases and J by 4 bases, with 16 bases between the two germline ends. This CDR3 spans 13 amino acids. CDR3 loop: CAISARAGYGYTF. The CDR3 coding sequence is TGTGCCATCTCAGCCAGGGCCGGCTATGGCTACACCTTC. The full variable domain, completed using reference TRBV19 and TRBJ1-2, is DGGITQSPKYLFRKEGQNVTLSCEQNLNHDAMYWYRQDPGQGLRLIYYSQIVNDFQKGDIAEGYSVSREKKESFPLTVTSAQKNPTAFYLCAISARAGYGYTFGSGTRLTVV.

A few counts support this clone. The rearrangement uses TRBV9 and TRBJ2-2, with 8 bases aligning to TRBD2. From germline, CDR1 is SGDLS and CDR2 YYNGEE. V lost 2 bases, J lost 4 bases, and 10 bases stayed unmatched. CDR3 size: 17 residues. The CDR3 region is CASSVPRAGVVTGELFF. The CDR3 coding sequence is TGTGCCAGCAGCGTGCCTAGAGCGGGGGTCGTCACCGGGGAGCTGTTTTTT.

This clone has only one observation. The CDR3 here is CASSFPTGLSSGANVLTF. DNA for the CDR3: TGTGCCAGCAGTTTCCCGACAGGGCTTAGCTCTGGGGCCAACGTCCTGACTTTC. This rearrangement joins TRBV28 to TRBJ2-6; TRBD1 matches 7 bases. The CDR3 totals 18 residues. Germline V gene lookup returns CDR1 MDHEN and CDR2 SYDVKM. J lost 0 bases, V lost 3 bases, and 8 bases had no gene match.

This chain joins TRBV4-3 and TRBJ2-7; 12 positions agree with TRBD2. This CDR3 is 15 amino acids long. The V gene end was trimmed by 4 bases and the J gene end by 4 bases; junction bases not matched to a gene: 5. CDR1 is LGHNA and CDR2 is YSLEER in the germline V gene. As DNA, the CDR3 is TGCGCCAGCAGCCCCCTGACTAGCGGGAGATACGAGCAGTACTTC. Translating it yields CASSPLTSGRYEQYF.

CDR3 in DNA: TGTGCCAGCTCACTAATCCACAGCGGGAGCACAGATACGCAGTATTTT. This sequence encodes CASSLIHSGSTDTQYF. V usage is TRBV18 and J usage is TRBJ2-3; TRBD2 is a possible D gene (6 bases). The germline V gene has CDR1 KGHSH and CDR2 LQKENI. V lost 4 bases and J 0 bases, leaving 14 bases between the germline ends. The CDR3 spans 16 residues.

The CDR3 loop reads CASSPPGGSNTEAFF. In DNA form, the CDR3 reads TGTGCCAGCAGCCCACCCGGGGGTTCGAACACTGAAGCTTTCTTT. This rearrangement joins TRBV6-6 to TRBJ1-1; maybe TRBD1 (5 bases). Germline-derived CDR1 and CDR2 are MNHNY and SVGAGI (reference sequence). CDR3 length equals 15 residues. With 6 bases removed from V and 1 base from J, the gap between germline ends came to 15 bases.

The chain has TRBV6-5 and TRBJ2-2; 9 positions agree with TRBD1. Germline loops: CDR1 MNHEY, CDR2 SVGAGI. The length of the CDR3 is 13 residues. V lost 8 bases to trimming and J lost 6 bases; unmatched junction nucleotides: 4. CDR3 in amino acids: CASGTGQAGELFF. The CDR3 coding sequence is TGTGCCAGCGGGACAGGGCAGGCCGGGGAGCTGTTTTTT.

V gene TRBV6-2 or TRBV6-3 combines with J gene TRBJ2-5; 8 nucleotides agree with TRBD2. Unmatched junction bases numbered 2, after V lost 3 bases and J lost 2 bases. CDR1 is MNHEY and CDR2 is SVGEGT in the germline V gene. This CDR3 contains 14 residues. CDR3 coding DNA: TGTGCCAGCAGTTATCGGGGGGGTCAAGAGACCCAGTACTTC. Its translation: CASSYRGGQETQYF.

The chain links TRBV6-5 to TRBJ1-5, with 8 bases identical to TRBD1. Germline V gene sequence: CDR1 MNHEY, CDR2 SVGAGI. The CDR3 contains 14 residues. V lost 6 bases to trimming and J lost 7 bases; unmatched junction nucleotides: 8. CDR3 nucleotide sequence: TGTGCCAGCAGGTCGACAGGGGCTGGCCAGCCCCAGCATTTT. Encoded protein: CASRSTGAGQPQHF.

The chain joins TRBV2 to TRBJ2-7; 11 bases agree with TRBD2. This CDR3 spans 15 amino acids. Germline V gene sequence: CDR1 SNHLY, CDR2 FYNNEI. Trimming took 5 bases from V and 2 from J; bases not matched to a gene: 5. CDR3 sequence (DNA): TGTGCCAGCAGTACGGGACTAGCGGATCCCTACGAGCAGTACTTC. Protein: CASSTGLADPYEQYF.

CDR3: CASSYSGTGRTGELFF. Here the CDR3 DNA reads TGTGCCAGCAGTTACTCGGGGACAGGGAGGACCGGGGAGCTGTTTTTT. The chain has TRBV6-5 and TRBJ2-2, with TRBD1 matching 9 bases. Germline CDR1 is MNHEY and CDR2 is SVGAGI. This CDR3 spans 16 amino acids. Unmatched junction bases numbered 4, after V lost 0 bases and J lost 5 bases.